This TCR beta chain was documented in a study of CD8+ T cells in alopecia areata. Overall study context: The study gave treated patients oral tofacitinib at 5 to 10 mg twice daily.

Treatment specified: oral pan-JAK inhibitor, 5-10 mg twice daily. RNA extraction was followed by reverse transcription into cDNA, which acted as the sequencing template. This table comes from immunoSEQ multiplex PCR, and its TCRdb copy is limited to in-frame clones, with some not included. This sample has approximately 150,000 clones, with 60% found just once. The CDR3 runs 13 residues. V was clipped by 3 bases and J by 6 bases; unmatched bases: 2. Per germline, CDR1 GTSNPN and CDR2 SVGIG (reference sequence). This specimen consisted of CD4+ T cells sorted from blood, obtained at week 24, from a patient treated with tofacitinib. The rearrangement links TRBV30 to TRBJ1-5; 10 nucleotides align to TRBD1. The TCR comes from a human donor with alopecia areata. The DNA for the CDR3 is TGTGCCTGGAGGGGACAGGGGATTCAGCCCCAGCATTTT. As protein: CAWRGQGIQPQHF.